This T cell receptor beta chain was captured in a study of spatial heterogeneity in lung cancer. Study context: Each time, sequencing found more beta-chain sequences than alpha-chain sequences.

Described time point: sample taken at primary tumor resection. The sequenced material consisted of unsorted whole RNA from tumor, nontumor lung or frozen PBMC. Samples were obtained from some 70 donors, all untreated early-stage non-small cell lung cancer patients. Every TCR cDNA molecule carried a tag that served as a unique molecular identifier. From the 5' RACE reads, TCRdb called clonotypes with MiXCR, one entry per CDR3 protein. The sample includes about 45,000 distinct CDR3 sequences, approximately 7% of them seen just once. There are 13 residues in the CDR3. Trimming left V 5 bases short and J 6 bases short, with 11 bases between. At least ten counts were recorded for this clonotype. Its specificity is unknown. Study-wide results and caveats: Relative to follow-up, resection was when ubiquitous expanded tumor TCRs appeared more in blood.

This specimen consisted of PBMCs, obtained at surgery. The clonotype comes from a female donor with early-stage non-small cell lung cancer. V usage is TRBV12-3 or TRBV12-4 and J usage is TRBJ2-1, with D possibly called TRBD1 or TRBD2 (5 bases each). The CDR3 region is CASSPRGSNEQFF. In DNA, the CDR3 is TGTGCCAGCAGTCCCCGGGGCTCCAATGAGCAGTTCTTC.